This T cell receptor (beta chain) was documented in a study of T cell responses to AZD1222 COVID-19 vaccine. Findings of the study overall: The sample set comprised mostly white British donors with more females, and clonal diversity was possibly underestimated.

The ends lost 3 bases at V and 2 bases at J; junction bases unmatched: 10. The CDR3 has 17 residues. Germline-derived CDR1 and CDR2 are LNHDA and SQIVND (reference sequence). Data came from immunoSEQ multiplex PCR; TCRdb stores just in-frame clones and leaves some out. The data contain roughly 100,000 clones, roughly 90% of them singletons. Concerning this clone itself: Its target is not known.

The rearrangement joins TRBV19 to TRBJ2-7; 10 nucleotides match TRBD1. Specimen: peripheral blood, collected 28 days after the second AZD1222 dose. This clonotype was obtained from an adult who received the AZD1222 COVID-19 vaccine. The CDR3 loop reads CASSMDSTGTGAYEQYF. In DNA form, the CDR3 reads TGTGCCAGTAGTATGGATTCGACCGGGACAGGGGCCTACGAGCAGTACTTC.